Shown below are 18 T cell receptor beta chains from a single sample sequenced in a study of tissue T cells after allogeneic stem cell transplantation. Sample time point: mouse harvest day 7 after allogeneic transplant. The graft held 10^6 splenic CD5+ T cells and 10^7 T-cell-depleted bone marrow cells. Assay used: immunoSEQ multiplex PCR; TCRdb lists only in-frame clones, some missing. The table records thousands of clones, around 52% of them present only once. The sequenced sample was gut tissue. The receptors were gathered from a female BALB/c mouse given C57BL/6 T cells with graft-versus-host disease after an allogeneic hematopoietic cell transplant.

On this clone: Any gene name here is a mouse gene name. The read terminates 1 residue ahead of where the CDR3 ends, so the germline J gene completes it. The chain is built from TRBV5 and TRBJ2-5; TRBD2 agrees at 8 bases. The CDR3 covers 14 residues. The V segment lost 3 bases and the J segment 5 bases; nucleotides outside the gene matches: 4. The V gene's germline CDR1 is LGHNA and CDR2 YNLKQL (reference sequence). CDR3 in amino acids: CASSQGGRGDTQYF. CDR3 bases read: TGTGCCAGCAGCCAGGGGGGGCGAGGAGACACCCAGTAC.

This clone is classed as medium-sized (0.01 to 0.1%). Gene labels here are mouse ones. The read terminates 1 residue before the CDR3 end, so the remaining end is supplied by the germline J gene. The chain has TRBV26 and TRBJ2-7, with D hard to call. There are 12 residues in the CDR3. The V gene lost 3 bases and the J gene lost 3 bases, with 6 bases spanning the gap. The germline CDR1 and CDR2 sequences are KGHPV and FQNQEV (reference sequence). Incomplete CDR3 DNA: TGTGCCAGCAGTCTCGACAACTATGAACAGTAC. Translating it yields CASSLDNYEQY. The full CDR3 reads CASSLDNYEQYF.

This clone has more than one count but fewer than ten. Gene names are the mouse ones. Coverage ceases 1 residue before the CDR3 finishes, and the germline J gene fills in the end. The rearrangement uses TRBV15 and TRBJ2-7; 9 nucleotides agree with TRBD2. The CDR3 extends over 14 amino acids. The V gene end was trimmed by 6 bases and the J gene end by 2 bases; junction bases not matched to a gene: 5. In germline, CDR1 is SGHND, CDR2 FRSKSL. The sequenced part of the CDR3 DNA is TGTGCCAGCAGCCCGACTGGGGGTCCCTATGAACAGTAC. It yields the protein CASSPTGGPYEQY. The complete CDR3 sequence is CASSPTGGPYEQYF.

Regarding this clone: Mouse gene names and germline throughout. The CDR3 end falls 1 residue outside the read, so it is completed with the germline J gene. The chain links TRBV29 to TRBJ2-2; tentatively, D is TRBD1 (5 bases). From germline, CDR1 is MSHET and CDR2 SYDVDS. This CDR3 region has 14 residues. V shed 1 base and J shed 7 bases, with 10 bases lying between them. The chain's CDR3 is CASSLLGRGGQLYF. Partial CDR3 DNA: TGTGCTAGCAGTTTATTAGGGAGGGGCGGGCAGCTCTAC.

This clone is medium-sized. Gene names denote mouse genes. The read halts 1 residue ahead of the CDR3 end, with the missing end drawn from the germline J gene. The chain employs TRBV5 and TRBJ1-1; TRBD1 might be the D (5 bases). The CDR3 covers 14 residues. With 4 bases removed from V and 0 bases from J, the gap between germline ends came to 9 bases. CDR1 and CDR2 (germline): LGHNA, YNLKQL (reference sequence). The CDR3 here is CASSPPGQNTEVFF. The CDR3 bases that were read are TGTGCCAGCAGCCCCCCGGGACAGAACACAGAAGTCTTC.

As regards this clone: Mouse gene names and germline throughout. The read comes to an end 1 residue before the CDR3 does, leaving the germline J gene to fill in the end. The V gene is TRBV26, the J gene TRBJ2-7, with 11 bases aligning to TRBD2. This CDR3 contains 14 residues. V shed 2 bases and J 4 bases; nucleotides not matched to a gene: 1. CDR1 and CDR2 from the germline V gene are KGHPV and FQNQEV (reference sequence). The CDR3 DNA, read in part, is TGTGCCAGCAGTCTGAGGACTGGGGGGTATGAACAGTAC. Its translation is CASSLRTGGYEQY. The full CDR3 protein is CASSLRTGGYEQYF.

A remark on this clone: These gene names are mouse names. The CDR3 extends 1 residue past the end of the read, so its final part is completed from the germline J gene. This chain joins TRBV23 and TRBJ2-4; TRBD1 was called by the table and not checked on the DNA. The CDR3 covers 13 residues. Germline V gives CDR1 KGHTA, CDR2 FQNQQP. The CDR3 DNA, read in part, is TGCTCCAGCAGACGGACAGGGAAAAACACCTTGTAC. It encodes CSSRRTGKNTLY. In full, the CDR3 reads CSSRRTGKNTLYF.

To note about this clone: Gene names refer to mouse genes. The read terminates 1 residue ahead of where the CDR3 ends, so the germline J gene completes it. This chain joins TRBV16 and TRBJ1-6; D unresolved. TRBJ1-6 is placed among ORFs of uncertain function. Germline CDR1 and CDR2: SGHSA and FRNQAP. Between the trimmed V and J ends, which lost 0 bases and 3 bases, there was a span of 6 bases. This CDR3 has 15 amino acids. CDR3 in amino acids: CASSLDPSYNSPLYF. The DNA read from the CDR3 is TGTGCAAGCAGCTTAGATCCCAGCTATAATTCGCCCCTCTAC.

To note about this clone: Gene names are the mouse ones. The read falls 1 residue short of the CDR3 end, and the missing part is taken from the germline J gene. This rearrangement joins TRBV15 to TRBJ2-3; 12 bases map to TRBD2. CDR1 and CDR2 from the germline V gene are SGHND and FRSKSL. The CDR3 sequence is 16 residues long. V dropped 5 bases and J dropped 2; count of bases not matched to a gene: 5. CDR3 DNA (partial): TGTGCCAGCAGTCTGACTGGGGGGGCAGTTGCAGAAACGCTGTAT. Translating it yields CASSLTGGAVAETLY. The full CDR3 reads CASSLTGGAVAETLYF.

About this clone itself: Genes and germline are mouse. The read ends 1 residue before the CDR3 terminus; that terminus is restored from the germline J gene. The chain combines TRBV23 with TRBJ2-5; the table assigns TRBD2, which was not confirmed against the DNA. CDR1 KGHTA and CDR2 FQNQQP come from the germline V gene. This CDR3 is built from 15 residues. This CDR3 is CSSSQSGTGKDTQYF. CDR3 DNA (partial): TGCTCCAGCAGTCAATCGGGAACTGGGAAAGACACCCAGTAC.

This clone was observed once. Germline and genes: mouse. The observed sequence ends 1 residue before the CDR3 terminus, with the missing tail filled in from the germline J gene. The V and J genes are TRBV16 and TRBJ2-2, with D uncertain. Germline V gene data show CDR1 as SGHSA and CDR2 as FRNQAP. Trimming cost V 0 bases and J 0 bases, with 5 bases left between them. This CDR3 has 15 residues. The covered CDR3 bases are TGTGCAAGCAGCTTAGATGGATCAAACACCGGGCAGCTCTAC. It yields the protein CASSLDGSNTGQLY. The CDR3 as a whole reads CASSLDGSNTGQLYF.

Of note for this clone: Here the gene names and germline are mouse. The read is 1 residue too short to cover the CDR3 end, so that end is filled in from the germline J gene. The chain has TRBV26 and TRBJ1-4, with 7 bases that match TRBD1. This CDR3 is 13 amino acids long. V shed 6 bases, J shed 5 bases, and the junction held 3 bases outside the gene matches. Looked up from germline, CDR1 is KGHPV and CDR2 is FQNQEV (reference sequence). This chain's CDR3 is CASRRDSNERLFF. The CDR3 bases that were read are TGTGCCAGCAGGCGGGACAGTAACGAAAGATTATTT.

This clone was observed a few times. Genes and germline come from the mouse. The read finishes 1 residue shy of the CDR3 end, and the germline J gene is used to complete it. This rearrangement joins TRBV26 to TRBJ2-7; D tentatively fits TRBD1 or TRBD2 (5 bases each). The CDR3 contains 12 residues. Germline V gene lookup returns CDR1 KGHPV and CDR2 FQNQEV (reference sequence). The ends were cut back, 5 bases at V and 6 bases at J, with 11 bases in the middle. Incomplete CDR3 DNA: TGTGCCAGCAGTGTCCGGGGCCCTGAACAGTAC. Translation gives CASSVRGPEQY. The entire CDR3 protein is CASSVRGPEQYF.

As to this clone: With a much larger clone just one base away, this may be a read error. The genes are named according to mouse. The sequence runs out 1 residue before the end of the CDR3; the remainder is reconstructed from the germline J gene. V and J are TRBV14 and TRBJ1-3; D is unresolved. CDR3 length equals 15 residues. Germline assignment: CDR1 SGHDT and CDR2 FRDEAV. V shed 5 bases and J shed 0 bases, with 12 bases lying between them. The CDR3 spells CASSPTAHSGNTLYF. The CDR3 DNA, read in part, is TGTGCCAGCAGCCCCACGGCACATTCTGGAAATACGCTCTAT.

The sample holds a few counts of this clone. Mouse germline and gene names are used. The read is 1 residue too short to cover the CDR3 end, so that end is filled in from the germline J gene. The chain has TRBV26 and TRBJ2-2; perhaps TRBD1 as D (6 bases). V lost 5 bases and J lost 6, with 10 bases in between. The CDR3 spans 13 residues. Germline CDR1 and CDR2: KGHPV and FQNQEV (reference sequence). The sequenced part of the CDR3 DNA is TGTGCCAGCAGTGGTACAGGGTCCGGGCAGCTCTAC. Protein product: CASSGTGSGQLY. The CDR3, in full, reads CASSGTGSGQLYF.

This clone showed up just a few times. The genes are named according to mouse. The CDR3 is cut off 1 residue early in the read; its end comes from the germline J gene. The chain uses TRBV16 and TRBJ2-7; tentatively, D is TRBD2 (5 bases). Per the germline V gene, CDR1 is SGHSA and CDR2 is FRNQAP. The CDR3 covers 14 residues. Trimming stripped 5 bases from V and 0 bases from J, with 11 bases between. CDR3 in amino acids: CASSAGLISYEQYF. The CDR3 DNA, read in part, is TGTGCAAGCAGCGCCGGACTCATCTCCTATGAACAGTAC.

Note on this clone: All gene names here are mouse names. The read terminates 1 residue ahead of where the CDR3 ends, so the germline J gene completes it. The rearrangement joins TRBV14 to TRBJ1-5; 8 bases align to TRBD1. Germline lookup yields CDR1 SGHDT and CDR2 FRDEAV. The CDR3 runs to 12 residues. J was trimmed by 9 bases and V by 2 bases; bases with no gene match: 1. The covered CDR3 bases are TGTGCCAGCAGTTTTCAGGGGGCGGCTCCGCTT. Protein sequence: CASSFQGAAPL. The entire CDR3 sequence reads CASSFQGAAPLF.

This clone showed up just a few times. Mouse germline and gene names are used. The observed sequence ends 1 residue before the CDR3 terminus, with the missing tail filled in from the germline J gene. V is TRBV4 and J is TRBJ2-7; 7 bases map to TRBD2. J lost 0 bases, V lost 5 bases, and 4 bases had no gene match. Germline CDR1 and CDR2: LGHDT and YNNKQL (reference sequence). The CDR3 extends over 14 amino acids. CDR3 DNA (partial): TGTGCCAGCAGCCACTGGGGCAGCTCCTATGAACAGTAC. Amino acids: CASSHWGSSYEQY. In full, the CDR3 reads CASSHWGSSYEQYF.